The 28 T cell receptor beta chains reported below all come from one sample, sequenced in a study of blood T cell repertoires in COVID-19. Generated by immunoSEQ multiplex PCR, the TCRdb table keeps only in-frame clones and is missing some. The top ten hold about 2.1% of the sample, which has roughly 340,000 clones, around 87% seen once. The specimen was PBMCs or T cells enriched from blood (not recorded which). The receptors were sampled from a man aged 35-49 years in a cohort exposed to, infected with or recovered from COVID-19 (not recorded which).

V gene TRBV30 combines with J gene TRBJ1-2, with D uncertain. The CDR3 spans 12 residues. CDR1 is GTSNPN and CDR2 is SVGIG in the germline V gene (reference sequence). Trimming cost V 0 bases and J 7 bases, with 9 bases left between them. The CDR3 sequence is CAWSVPLAGYTF. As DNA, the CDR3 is TGTGCCTGGAGTGTACCTCTGGCTGGCTACACCTTC.

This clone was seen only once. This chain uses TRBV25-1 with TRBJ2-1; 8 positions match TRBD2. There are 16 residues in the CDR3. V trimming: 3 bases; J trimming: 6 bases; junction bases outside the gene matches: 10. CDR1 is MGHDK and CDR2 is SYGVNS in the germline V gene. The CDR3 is CASSDPSGRGGNEQFF. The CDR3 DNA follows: TGTGCCAGCAGTGATCCAAGCGGGAGAGGGGGCAATGAGCAGTTCTTC.

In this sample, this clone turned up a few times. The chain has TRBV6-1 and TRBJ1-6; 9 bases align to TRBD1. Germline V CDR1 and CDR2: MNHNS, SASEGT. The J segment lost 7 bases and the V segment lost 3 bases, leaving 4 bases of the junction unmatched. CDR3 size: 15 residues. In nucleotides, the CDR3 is TGTGCCAGCAGTGATCGACAGGGGGGCAATTCACCCCTCCACTTT. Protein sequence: CASSDRQGGNSPLHF.

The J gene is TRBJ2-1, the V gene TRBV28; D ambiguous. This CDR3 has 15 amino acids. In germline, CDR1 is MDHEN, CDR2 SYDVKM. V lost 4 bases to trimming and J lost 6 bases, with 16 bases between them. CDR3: CASSSQAPDLNEQFF. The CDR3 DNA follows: TGTGCCAGCAGTTCCCAGGCGCCAGATCTCAATGAGCAGTTCTTC.

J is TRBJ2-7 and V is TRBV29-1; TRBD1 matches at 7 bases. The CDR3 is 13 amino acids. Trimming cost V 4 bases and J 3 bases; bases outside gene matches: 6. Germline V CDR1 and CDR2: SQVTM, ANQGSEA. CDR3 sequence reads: CSVVLQGSYEQYF. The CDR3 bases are TGCAGCGTTGTATTACAGGGGAGCTACGAGCAGTACTTC.

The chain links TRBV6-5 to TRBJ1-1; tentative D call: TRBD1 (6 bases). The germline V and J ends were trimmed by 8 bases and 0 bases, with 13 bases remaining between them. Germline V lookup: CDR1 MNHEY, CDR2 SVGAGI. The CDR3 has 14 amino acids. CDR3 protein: CASSFGQLNTEAFF. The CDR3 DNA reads TGTGCCAGCTCCTTCGGACAGTTGAACACTGAAGCTTTCTTT.

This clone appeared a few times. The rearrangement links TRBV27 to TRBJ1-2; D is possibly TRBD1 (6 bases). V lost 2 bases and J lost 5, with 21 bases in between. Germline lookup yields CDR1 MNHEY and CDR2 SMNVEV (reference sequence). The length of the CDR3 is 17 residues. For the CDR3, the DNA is TGTGCCAGCAGTTTAAGCGTTCAGGGGTCGCAAGGGTATGGCTACACCTTC. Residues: CASSLSVQGSQGYGYTF.

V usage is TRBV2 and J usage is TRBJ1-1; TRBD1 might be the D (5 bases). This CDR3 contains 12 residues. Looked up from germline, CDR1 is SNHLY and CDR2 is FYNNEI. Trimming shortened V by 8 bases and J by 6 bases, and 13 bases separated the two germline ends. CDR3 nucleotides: TGTGCCAGCCAGGGTTTGTGGCCTGAAGCTTTCTTT. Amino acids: CASQGLWPEAFF.

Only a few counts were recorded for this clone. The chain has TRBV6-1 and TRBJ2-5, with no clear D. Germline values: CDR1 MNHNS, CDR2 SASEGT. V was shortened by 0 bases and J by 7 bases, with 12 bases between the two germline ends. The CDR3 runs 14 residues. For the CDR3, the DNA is TGTGCCAGCAGTGAAGCGGCGGATTTAGGGACCCAGTACTTC. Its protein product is CASSEAADLGTQYF.

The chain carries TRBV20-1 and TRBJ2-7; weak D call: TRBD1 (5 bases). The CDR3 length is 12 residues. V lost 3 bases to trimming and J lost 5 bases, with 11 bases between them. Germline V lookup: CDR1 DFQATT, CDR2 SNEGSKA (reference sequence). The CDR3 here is CSASQGTHEQYF. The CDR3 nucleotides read TGCAGTGCTAGTCAGGGTACCCACGAGCAGTACTTC.

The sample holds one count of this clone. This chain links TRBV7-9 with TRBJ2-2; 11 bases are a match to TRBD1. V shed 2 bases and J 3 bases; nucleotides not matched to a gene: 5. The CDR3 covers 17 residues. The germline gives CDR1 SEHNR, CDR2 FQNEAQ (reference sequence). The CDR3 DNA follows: TGTGCCAGCAGCTTACGGACAGGGGGCGCTGACACCGGGGAGCTGTTTTTT. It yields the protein CASSLRTGGADTGELFF.

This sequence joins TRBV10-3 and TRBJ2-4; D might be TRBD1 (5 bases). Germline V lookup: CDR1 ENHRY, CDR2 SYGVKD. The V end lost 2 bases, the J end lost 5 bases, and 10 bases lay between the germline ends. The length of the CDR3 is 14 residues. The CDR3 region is CAISERGSQNIQYF. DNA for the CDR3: TGTGCCATCAGTGAGAGGGGATCGCAAAACATTCAGTACTTC.

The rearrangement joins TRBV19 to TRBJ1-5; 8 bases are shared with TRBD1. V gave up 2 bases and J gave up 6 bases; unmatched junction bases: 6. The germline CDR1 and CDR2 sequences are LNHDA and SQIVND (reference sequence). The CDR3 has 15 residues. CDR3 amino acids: CASSISGGNLQPQHF. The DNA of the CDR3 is TGTGCCAGTAGTATATCAGGGGGCAATCTTCAGCCCCAGCATTTT.

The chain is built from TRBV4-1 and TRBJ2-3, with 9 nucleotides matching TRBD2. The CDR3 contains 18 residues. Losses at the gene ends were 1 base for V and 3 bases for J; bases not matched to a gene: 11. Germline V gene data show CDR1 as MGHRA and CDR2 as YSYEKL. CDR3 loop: CASSQGRRTSVWTDTQYF. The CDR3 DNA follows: TGCGCCAGCAGCCAAGGGAGGAGGACTAGCGTTTGGACAGATACGCAGTATTTT.

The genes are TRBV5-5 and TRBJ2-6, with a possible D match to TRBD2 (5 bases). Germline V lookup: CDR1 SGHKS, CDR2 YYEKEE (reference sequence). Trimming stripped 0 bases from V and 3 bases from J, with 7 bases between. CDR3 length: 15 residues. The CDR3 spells CASSLAGNGANVLTF. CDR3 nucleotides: TGTGCCAGCAGCTTGGCCGGGAATGGGGCCAACGTCCTGACTTTC. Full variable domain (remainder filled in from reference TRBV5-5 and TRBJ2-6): DAGVTQSPTHLIKTRGQQVTLRCSPISGHKSVSWYQQVLGQGPQFIFQYYEKEERGRGNFPDRFSARQFPNYSSELNVNALLLGDSALYLCASSLAGNGANVLTFGAGSRLTVL.

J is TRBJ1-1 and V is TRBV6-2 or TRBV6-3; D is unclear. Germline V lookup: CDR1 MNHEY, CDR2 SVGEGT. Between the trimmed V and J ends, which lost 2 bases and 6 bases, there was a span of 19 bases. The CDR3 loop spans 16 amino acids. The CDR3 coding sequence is TGTGCCAGCAGTTACCCGTCCGGAGGGCTAAAAGCTGAAGCTTTCTTT. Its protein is CASSYPSGGLKAEAFF.

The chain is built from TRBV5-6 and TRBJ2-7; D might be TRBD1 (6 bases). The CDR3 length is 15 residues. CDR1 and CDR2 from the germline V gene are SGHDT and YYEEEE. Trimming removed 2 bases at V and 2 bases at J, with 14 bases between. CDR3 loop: CASSLRTVLTYEQYF. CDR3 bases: TGTGCCAGCAGCTTAAGGACAGTTTTGACCTACGAGCAGTACTTC.

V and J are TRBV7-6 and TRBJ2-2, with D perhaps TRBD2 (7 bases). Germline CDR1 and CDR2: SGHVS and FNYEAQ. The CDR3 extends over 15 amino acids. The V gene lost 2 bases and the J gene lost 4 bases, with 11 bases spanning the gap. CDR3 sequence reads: CASSLFGGLTGELFF. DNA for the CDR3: TGTGCCAGCAGCTTATTCGGGGGGCTCACCGGGGAGCTGTTTTTT.

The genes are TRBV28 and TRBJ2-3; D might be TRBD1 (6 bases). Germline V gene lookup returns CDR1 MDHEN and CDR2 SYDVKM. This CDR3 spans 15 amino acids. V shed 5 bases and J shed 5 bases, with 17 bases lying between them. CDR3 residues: CASSPGAPLRDTQYF. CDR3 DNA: TGTGCCAGCAGTCCAGGGGCCCCTCTGAGAGATACGCAGTATTTT.

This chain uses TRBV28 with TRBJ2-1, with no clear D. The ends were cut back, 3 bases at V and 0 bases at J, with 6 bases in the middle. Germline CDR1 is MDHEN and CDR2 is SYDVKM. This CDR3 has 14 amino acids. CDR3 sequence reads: CASSLAPSYNEQFF. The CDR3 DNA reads TGTGCCAGCAGTTTGGCCCCCTCCTACAATGAGCAGTTCTTC.

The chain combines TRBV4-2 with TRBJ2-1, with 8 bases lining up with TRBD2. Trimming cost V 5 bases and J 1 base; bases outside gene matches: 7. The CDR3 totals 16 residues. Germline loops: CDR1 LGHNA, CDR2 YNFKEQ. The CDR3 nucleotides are TGTGCCAGCAGCAAAAGAGGGACTAGTTCCTACAATGAGCAGTTCTTC. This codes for CASSKRGTSSYNEQFF.

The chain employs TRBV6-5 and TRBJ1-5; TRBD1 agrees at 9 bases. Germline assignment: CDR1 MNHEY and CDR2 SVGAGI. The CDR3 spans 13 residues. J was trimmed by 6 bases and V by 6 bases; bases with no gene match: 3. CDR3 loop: CASRQGAGQPQHF. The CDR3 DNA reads TGTGCCAGCAGACAGGGGGCGGGTCAGCCCCAGCATTTT.

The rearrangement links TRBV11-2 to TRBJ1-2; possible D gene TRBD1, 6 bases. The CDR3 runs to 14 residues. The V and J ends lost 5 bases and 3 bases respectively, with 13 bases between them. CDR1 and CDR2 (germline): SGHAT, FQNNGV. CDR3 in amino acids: CASSLGNRDYGYTF. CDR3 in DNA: TGTGCCAGCAGCCTCGGGAACAGGGACTATGGCTACACCTTC. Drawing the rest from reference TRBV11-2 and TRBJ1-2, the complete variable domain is EAGVAQSPRYKIIEKRQSVAFWCNPISGHATLYWYQQILGQGPKLLIQFQNNGVVDDSQLPKDRFSAERLKGVDSTLKIQPAKLEDSAVYLCASSLGNRDYGYTFGSGTRLTVV.

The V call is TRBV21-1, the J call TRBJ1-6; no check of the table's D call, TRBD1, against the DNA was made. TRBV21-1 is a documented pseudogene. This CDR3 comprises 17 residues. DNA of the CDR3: TGTGCCAGCAGCAAAAGGGAGAGGGGGCGCGGTTATTCACCCCTCCACTTT. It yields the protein CASSKRERGRGYSPLHF.

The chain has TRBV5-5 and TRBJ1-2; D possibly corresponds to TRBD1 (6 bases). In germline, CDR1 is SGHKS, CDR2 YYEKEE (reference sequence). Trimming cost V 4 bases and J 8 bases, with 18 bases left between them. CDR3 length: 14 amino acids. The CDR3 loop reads CASSQRRGESGYTF. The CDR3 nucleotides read TGTGCCAGCAGCCAGCGCAGGGGCGAATCGGGCTACACCTTC.

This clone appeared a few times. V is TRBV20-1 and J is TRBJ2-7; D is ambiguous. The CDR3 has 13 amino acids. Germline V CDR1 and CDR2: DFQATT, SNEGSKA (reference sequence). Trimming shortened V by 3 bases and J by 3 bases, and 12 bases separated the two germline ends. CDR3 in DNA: TGCAGTGCTAGTATTGGGCCGAGCTACGAGCAGTACTTC. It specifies CSASIGPSYEQYF.

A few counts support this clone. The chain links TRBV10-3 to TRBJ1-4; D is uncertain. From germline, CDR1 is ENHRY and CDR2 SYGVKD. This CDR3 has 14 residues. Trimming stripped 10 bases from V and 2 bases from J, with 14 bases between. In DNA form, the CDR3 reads TGTGCCACCAAGATCGCGGGGACTAATGAAAAACTGTTTTTT. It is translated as CATKIAGTNEKLFF.

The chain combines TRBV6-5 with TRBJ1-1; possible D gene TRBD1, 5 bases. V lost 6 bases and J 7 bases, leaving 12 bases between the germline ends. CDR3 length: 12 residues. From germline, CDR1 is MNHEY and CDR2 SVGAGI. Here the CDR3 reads CASRRRAHEAFF. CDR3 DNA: TGTGCCAGCAGGCGCAGGGCCCATGAAGCTTTCTTT.